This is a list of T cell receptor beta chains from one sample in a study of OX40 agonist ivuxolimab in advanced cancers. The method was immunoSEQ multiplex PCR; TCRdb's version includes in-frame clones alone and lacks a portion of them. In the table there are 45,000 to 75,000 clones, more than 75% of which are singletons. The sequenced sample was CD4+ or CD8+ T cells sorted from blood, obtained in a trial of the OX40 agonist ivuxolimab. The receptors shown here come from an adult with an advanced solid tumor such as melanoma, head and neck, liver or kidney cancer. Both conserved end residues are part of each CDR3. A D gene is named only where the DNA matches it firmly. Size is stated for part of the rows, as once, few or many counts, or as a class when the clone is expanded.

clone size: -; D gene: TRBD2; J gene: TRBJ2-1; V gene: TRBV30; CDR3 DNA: TGTGCCTGGAGTCCCCCGGGGCGGGAGACCTCTGAGCAGTTCTTC; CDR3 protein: CAWSPPGRETSEQFF
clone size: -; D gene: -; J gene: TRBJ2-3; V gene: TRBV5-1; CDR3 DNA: TGCGCCAGCAGCTTTGGACTATCTTCAGATACGCAGTATTTT; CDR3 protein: CASSFGLSSDTQYF
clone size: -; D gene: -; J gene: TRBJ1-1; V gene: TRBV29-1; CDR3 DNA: TGCAGCGTTCGGGTAAACACTGAAGCTTTCTTT; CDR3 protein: CSVRVNTEAFF
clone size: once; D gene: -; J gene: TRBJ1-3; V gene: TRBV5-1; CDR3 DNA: TGCGCCAGCAGCTTGGGGGGGAGCTCTGGAAACACCATATATTTT; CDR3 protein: CASSLGGSSGNTIYF
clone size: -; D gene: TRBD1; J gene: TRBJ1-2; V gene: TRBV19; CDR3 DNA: TGTGCCAGTAGTCGGACAGGGGGGGATGGCTACACCTTC; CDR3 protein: CASSRTGGDGYTF
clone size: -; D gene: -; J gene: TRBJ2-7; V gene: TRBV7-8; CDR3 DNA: TGTGCCAGCAGCTTTACCCGCGTTTCCTACGAGCAGTACTTC; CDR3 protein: CASSFTRVSYEQYF
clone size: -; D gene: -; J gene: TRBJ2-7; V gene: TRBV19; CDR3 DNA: TGTGCCAGTAGTATAGCCACGACAGTGGGTAACGAGCAGTACTTC; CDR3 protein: CASSIATTVGNEQYF
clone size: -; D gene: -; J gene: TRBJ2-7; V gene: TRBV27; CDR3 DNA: TGTGCCAGCAGTCTCCAGGGATTTTTCTCCTACGAGCAGTACTTC; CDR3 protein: CASSLQGFFSYEQYF
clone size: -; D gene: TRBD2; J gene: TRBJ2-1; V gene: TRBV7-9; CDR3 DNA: TGTGCCAGCAGCGCGACGAAACTAGCGGGAGTTTACAATGAGCAGTTCTTC; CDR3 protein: CASSATKLAGVYNEQFF
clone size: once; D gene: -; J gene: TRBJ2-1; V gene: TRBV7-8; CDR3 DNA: TGTGCCAGCAGCCGGGACAACTCCTTCGGCAATGAGCAGTTCTTC; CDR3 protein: CASSRDNSFGNEQFF
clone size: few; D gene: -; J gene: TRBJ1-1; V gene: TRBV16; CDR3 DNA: TGTGCCAGCAGCCGAACATCGGACACTGAAGCTTTCTTT; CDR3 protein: CASSRTSDTEAFF
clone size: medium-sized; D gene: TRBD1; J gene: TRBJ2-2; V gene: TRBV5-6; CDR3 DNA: TGTGCCAGCAGCTCACTAACTGGGACAGGGAACACCGGGGAGCTGTTTTTT; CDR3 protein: CASSSLTGTGNTGELFF
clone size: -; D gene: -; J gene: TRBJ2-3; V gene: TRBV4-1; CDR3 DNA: TGCGCCAGCAGCCAAGTTTACGGAGACCTCACAGATACGCAGTATTTT; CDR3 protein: CASSQVYGDLTDTQYF
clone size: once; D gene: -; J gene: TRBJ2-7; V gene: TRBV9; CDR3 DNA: TGTGCCAGCAGCGTACATGCGGACCTAGCCTACGAGCAGTACTTC; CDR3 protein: CASSVHADLAYEQYF
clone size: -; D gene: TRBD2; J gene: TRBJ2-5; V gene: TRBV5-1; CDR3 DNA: TGCGCCAGCACAATGGGACTAGCGGGAGGTGAGACCCAGTACTTC; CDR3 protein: CASTMGLAGGETQYF
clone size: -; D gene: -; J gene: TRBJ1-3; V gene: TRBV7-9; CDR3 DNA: TGTGCCAGCAGGGAATCCGGGACGCCCGGAAACACCATATATTTT; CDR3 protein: CASRESGTPGNTIYF
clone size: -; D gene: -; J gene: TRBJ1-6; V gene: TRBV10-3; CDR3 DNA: TGTGCCATCAGTGAGGCAGCTAATTCACCCCTCCACTTT; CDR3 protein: CAISEAANSPLHF
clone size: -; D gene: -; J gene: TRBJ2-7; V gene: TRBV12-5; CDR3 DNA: TGTGCTAGTGGCCCGAGGCAGGGGTTCTCCTACGAGCAGTACTTC; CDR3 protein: CASGPRQGFSYEQYF
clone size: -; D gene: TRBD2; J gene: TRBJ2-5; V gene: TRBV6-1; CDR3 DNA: TGTGCCAGCAGTGTAATAGCGGGAGGCTGGGAGACCCAGTACTTC; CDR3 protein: CASSVIAGGWETQYF
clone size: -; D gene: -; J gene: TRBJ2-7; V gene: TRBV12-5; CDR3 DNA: TGTGCTAGTAGGAGCTTACGGAACGAGCAGTACTTC; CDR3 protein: CASRSLRNEQYF
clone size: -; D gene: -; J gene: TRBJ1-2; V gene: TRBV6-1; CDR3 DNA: TGTGCCAGCAGTGATTGGGGGAACTATGGCTACACCTTC; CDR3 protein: CASSDWGNYGYTF
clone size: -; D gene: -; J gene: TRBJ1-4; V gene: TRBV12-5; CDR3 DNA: TGTGCTAGTGTAAGGTTGTACGCGGGCAGCAAAGCAACTAATGAAAAACTGTTTTTT; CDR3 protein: CASVRLYAGSKATNEKLFF
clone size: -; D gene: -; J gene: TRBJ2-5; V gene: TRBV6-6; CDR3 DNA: TGTGCCAGCAGAGCGAACTTGTACCAAGAGACCCAGTACTTC; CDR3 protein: CASRANLYQETQYF
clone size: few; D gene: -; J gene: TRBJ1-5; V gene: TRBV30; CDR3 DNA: TGTGCCTGGAGTCCCCAGGGGCACAATCAGCCCCAGCATTTT; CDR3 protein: CAWSPQGHNQPQHF
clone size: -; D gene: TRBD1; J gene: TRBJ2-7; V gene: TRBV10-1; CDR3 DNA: TGCGCCAGCGGTTCTCGCAGGGGGCTAACGGACGAGCAGTACTTC; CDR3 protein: CASGSRRGLTDEQYF
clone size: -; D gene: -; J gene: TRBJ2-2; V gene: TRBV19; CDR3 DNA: TGTGCCAGTAGTATGAGGGTGGAGAACACCGGGGAGCTGTTTTTT; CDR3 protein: CASSMRVENTGELFF
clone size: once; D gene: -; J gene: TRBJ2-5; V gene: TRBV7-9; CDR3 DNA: TGTGCCAGCAGCTTCACTGAGGGGGGGTTCCAAGAGACCCAGTACTTC; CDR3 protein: CASSFTEGGFQETQYF
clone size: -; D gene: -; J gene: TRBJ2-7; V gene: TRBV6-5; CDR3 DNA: TGTGCCAGCAGTCGGAGTCCTTCGGCCCACGAGCAGTACTTC; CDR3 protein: CASSRSPSAHEQYF
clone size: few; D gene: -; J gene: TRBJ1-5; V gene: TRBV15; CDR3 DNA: TGTGCCACCAGCAGAGACAGCAACAATCAGCCCCAGCATTTT; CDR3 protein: CATSRDSNNQPQHF
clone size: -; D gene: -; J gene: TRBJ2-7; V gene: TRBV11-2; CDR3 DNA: TGTGCCAGCAGCTTATTTGTGGAGGCTCTCTACGAGTCGCAGTACTTC; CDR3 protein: CASSLFVEALYESQYF
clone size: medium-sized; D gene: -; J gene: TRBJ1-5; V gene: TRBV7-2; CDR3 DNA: TGTGCCAGCAGCTTTCTACCAGGGGGCAATCAGCCCCAGCATTTT; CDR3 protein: CASSFLPGGNQPQHF
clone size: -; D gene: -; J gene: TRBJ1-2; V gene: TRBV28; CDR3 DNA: TGTGCCAGCAGGCTACCCACGGACTATGGCTACACCTTC; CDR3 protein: CASRLPTDYGYTF
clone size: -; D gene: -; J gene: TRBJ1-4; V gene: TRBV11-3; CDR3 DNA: TGTGCCAGCAGCCCACAGGAAAATAATGAAAAACTGTTTTTT; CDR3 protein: CASSPQENNEKLFF
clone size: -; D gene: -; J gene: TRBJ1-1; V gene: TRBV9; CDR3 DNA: TGTGCCAGCAGCCTCCTCTTAGGGATCTCCAACACTGAAGCTTTCTTT; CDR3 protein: CASSLLLGISNTEAFF
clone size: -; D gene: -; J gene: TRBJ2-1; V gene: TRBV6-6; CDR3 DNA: TGTGCCAGCAGTCTCGAGGGAACCTACAATGAGCAGTTCTTC; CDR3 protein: CASSLEGTYNEQFF
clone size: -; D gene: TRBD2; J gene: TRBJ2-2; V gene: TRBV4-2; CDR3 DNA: TGTGCCAGCAGCCAAGATGGGCTAGCGGCCAACACCGGGGAGCTGTTTTTT; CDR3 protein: CASSQDGLAANTGELFF
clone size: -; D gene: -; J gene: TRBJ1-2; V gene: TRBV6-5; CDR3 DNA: TGTGCCAGCAGTTACGCCGGGAGGGACTATGGCTACACCTTC; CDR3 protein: CASSYAGRDYGYTF
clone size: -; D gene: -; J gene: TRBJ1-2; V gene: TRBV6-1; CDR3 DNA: TGTGCCAGCAGGGCCGGGACACCTAACTATGGCTACACCTTC; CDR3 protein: CASRAGTPNYGYTF
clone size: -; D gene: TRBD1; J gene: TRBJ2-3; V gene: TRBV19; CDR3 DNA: TGTGCCAGTAGCTACGGGTTGGGGACAGGGGTTGGAGATACGCAGTATTTT; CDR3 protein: CASSYGLGTGVGDTQYF
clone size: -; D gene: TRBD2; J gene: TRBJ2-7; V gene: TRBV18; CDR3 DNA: TGTGCCAGCTCACCAGGGGGGGTCAACGAGCAGTACTTC; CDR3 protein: CASSPGGVNEQYF
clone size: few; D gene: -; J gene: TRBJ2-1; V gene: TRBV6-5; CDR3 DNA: TGTGCCAGCAGTTACTCCTCCCTAGGGCATGAGCAGTTCTTC; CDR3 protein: CASSYSSLGHEQFF
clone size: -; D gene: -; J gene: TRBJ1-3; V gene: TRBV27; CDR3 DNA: TGTGCCAGCAGCTCTGGAAACACCATATATTTT; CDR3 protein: CASSSGNTIYF
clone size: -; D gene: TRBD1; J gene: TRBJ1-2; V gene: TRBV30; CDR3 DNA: TGTGCCTGCGAGACAGGGAACTATGGCTACACCTTC; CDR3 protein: CACETGNYGYTF
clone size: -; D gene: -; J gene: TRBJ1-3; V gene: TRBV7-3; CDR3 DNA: TGTGCCAGCAGCCCGCAGCCTGGAAACACCATATATTTT; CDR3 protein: CASSPQPGNTIYF
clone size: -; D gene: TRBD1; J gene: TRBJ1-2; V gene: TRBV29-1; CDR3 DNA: TGCAGCGGGGAATTAGGGACAGGGTATGGCTACACCTTC; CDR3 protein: CSGELGTGYGYTF
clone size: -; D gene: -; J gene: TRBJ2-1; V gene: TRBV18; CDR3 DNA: TGTGCCAGCTCACCACGAAGGTCTACCCGAGGAGCCTACAATGAGCAGTTCTTC; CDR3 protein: CASSPRRSTRGAYNEQFF
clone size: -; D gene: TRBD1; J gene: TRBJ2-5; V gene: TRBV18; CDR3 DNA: TGTGCCAGCTCACCGGGGACAGGTGGGGGAAGAGAGACCCAGTACTTC; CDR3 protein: CASSPGTGGGRETQYF
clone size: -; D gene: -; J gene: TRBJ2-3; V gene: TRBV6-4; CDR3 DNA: TGTGCCAGCAGGTCTAGCGCTAGCACAGATACGCAGTATTTT; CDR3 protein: CASRSSASTDTQYF
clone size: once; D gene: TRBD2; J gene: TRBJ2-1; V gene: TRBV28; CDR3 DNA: TGTGCCAGCAGTCCGAGACTAGCGGGCTACAATGAGCAGTTCTTC; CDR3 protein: CASSPRLAGYNEQFF
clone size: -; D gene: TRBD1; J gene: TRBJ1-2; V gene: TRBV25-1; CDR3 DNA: TGTGCCAGCAGAGAGACAGGGGGCTATGGCTACACCTTC; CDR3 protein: CASRETGGYGYTF
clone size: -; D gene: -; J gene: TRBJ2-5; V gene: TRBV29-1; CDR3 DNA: TGCAGCGAGGCGCGGGTCATACAAGAGACCCAGTACTTC; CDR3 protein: CSEARVIQETQYF
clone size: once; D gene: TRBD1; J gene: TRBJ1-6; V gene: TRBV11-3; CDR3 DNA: TGTGCCAGCAGCTCCGGGACAGGGCACGAAAATCACTATAATTCACCCCTCCACTTT; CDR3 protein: CASSSGTGHENHYNSPLHF
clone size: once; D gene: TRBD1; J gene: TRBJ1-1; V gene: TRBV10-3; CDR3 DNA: TGTGCCATCGTAGCCGGGACAGGGAACACTGAAGCTTTCTTT; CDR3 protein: CAIVAGTGNTEAFF
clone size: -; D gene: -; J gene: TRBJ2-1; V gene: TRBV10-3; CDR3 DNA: TGTGCCATCGGTGGGGAGATTGAGCAGTTCTTC; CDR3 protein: CAIGGEIEQFF
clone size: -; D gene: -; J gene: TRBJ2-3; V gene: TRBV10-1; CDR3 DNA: TGCGCCAGCAGTGATGAAGGGAGGATTCTTGGACCAGATACGCAGTATTTT; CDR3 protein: CASSDEGRILGPDTQYF
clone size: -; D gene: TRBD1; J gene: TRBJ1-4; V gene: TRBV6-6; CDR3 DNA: TGTGCCAGCCACGTGGAGACAGGGGGAAAACTGTTTTTT; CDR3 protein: CASHVETGGKLFF
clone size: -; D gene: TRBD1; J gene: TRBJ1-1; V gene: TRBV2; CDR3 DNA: TGTGCCAGCAGGGGGGGACAGTGGAACACTGAAGCTTTCTTT; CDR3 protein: CASRGGQWNTEAFF
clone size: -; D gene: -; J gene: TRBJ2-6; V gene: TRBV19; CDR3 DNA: TGTGCCAGTAGTATAGATCCGTCGGGGGGGGCCAACGTCCTGACTTTC; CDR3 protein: CASSIDPSGGANVLTF
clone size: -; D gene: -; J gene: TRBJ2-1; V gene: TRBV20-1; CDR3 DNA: TGCAGTGCCGTACCAGGGAGTGAGCAGTTCTTC; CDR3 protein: CSAVPGSEQFF
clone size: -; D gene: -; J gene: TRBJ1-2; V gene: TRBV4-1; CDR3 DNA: TGCGCCAGCAGCGATCGAACGGGGAATCTTACGGGCTACACCTTC; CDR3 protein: CASSDRTGNLTGYTF